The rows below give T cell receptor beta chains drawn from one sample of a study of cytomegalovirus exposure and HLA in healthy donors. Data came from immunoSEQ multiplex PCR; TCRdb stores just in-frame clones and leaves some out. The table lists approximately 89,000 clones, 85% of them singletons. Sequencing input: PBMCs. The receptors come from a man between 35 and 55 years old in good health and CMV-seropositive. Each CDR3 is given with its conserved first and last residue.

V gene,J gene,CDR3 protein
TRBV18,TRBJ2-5,CASSPNRQETQYF
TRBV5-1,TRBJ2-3,CASSLTVLTDTQYF
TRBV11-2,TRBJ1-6,CASSFAGGPMNSPLHF
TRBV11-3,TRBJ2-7,CASSLSWTANYEQYF
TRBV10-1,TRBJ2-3,CASSERKEDSTDTQYF
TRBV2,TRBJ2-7,CASTLGQRGYEQYF
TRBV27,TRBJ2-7,CASSGQGTYEQYF
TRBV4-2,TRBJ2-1,CASSQAPEGLSSYNEQFF
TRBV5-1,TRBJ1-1,CASSSLGTTHTEAFF
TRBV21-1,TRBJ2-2,CASTLTPSGELFF
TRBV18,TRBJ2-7,CASSRTSGQSEQYF
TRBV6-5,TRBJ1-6,CASSYSRVDSNSPLHF
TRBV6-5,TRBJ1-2,CASSITTGYSDGYTF
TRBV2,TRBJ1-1,CASNQVVGLSNTEAFF
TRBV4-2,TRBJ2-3,CASSQELREDTQYF
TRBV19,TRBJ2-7,CASTSGQGVSYEQYF
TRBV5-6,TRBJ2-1,CASSSPPYNEQFF
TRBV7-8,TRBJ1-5,CASSSPDQGAAAQHF
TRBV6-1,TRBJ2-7,CASSGGGVYEQYF
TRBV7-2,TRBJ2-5,CASSLGGYQETQYF
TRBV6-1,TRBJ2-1,CASSDRLGNNEQFF
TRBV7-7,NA,CASSWSLSYEQYF
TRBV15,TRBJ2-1,CATSRGGDLYNEQFF
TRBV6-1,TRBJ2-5,CASSGTLAGGKETQYF
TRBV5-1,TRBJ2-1,CASSVTGTSGSNEQFF